This entry concerns a single TCR beta chain. Its antigen is as yet unknown. Trimming cost V 7 bases and J 4 bases, with 19 bases left between them. Germline V gives CDR1 SNHLY, CDR2 FYNNEI. This CDR3 spans 15 amino acids. Random hexamers were used to reverse transcribe about 0.5 to 1 ug of RNA. TCRdb called the immunoSEQ multiplex PCR reads again in MiXCR, with one record for every CDR3 protein. The data contain about 130,000 distinct CDR3 sequences, around 94% of them seen just once; the ten biggest clones take up over 0.065%. The source of the sample is a study of CD8 T cells in Susac syndrome. Controls comprised healthy donors matched for age and sex. Broader study findings: It was acknowledged in the study that the number of individuals who were included in its TCR sequencing and HLA analysis was relatively small.

This clonotype originated in a human donor in good health. The V call is TRBV2, the J call TRBJ1-2; a possible D gene is TRBD1 (5 bases). The source material was CD4+ T cells from PBMCs. The CDR3 region has the DNA TGTGCCAGCACTTGGCGGGGCCTCGAGGGCTATGGCTACACCTTC. The encoded protein is CASTWRGLEGYGYTF. The whole variable domain, filled in from reference TRBV2 and TRBJ1-2, reads EPEVTQTPSHQVTQMGQEVILRCVPISNHLYFYWYRQILGQKVEFLVSFYNNEISEKSEIFDDQFSVERPDGSNFTLKIRSTKLEDSAMYFCASTWRGLEGYGYTFGSGTRLTVV.